Listed here are 3 T cell receptor beta chains from one sample, sequenced in a study of Graves' ophthalmopathy and Graves' hyperthyroidism. CDR3 regions of TCR beta were amplified from RNA transcripts. First-round RT-PCR with HTBI primers preceded a second-round multiplex PCR. TCRdb re-called the multiplex PCR reads through MiXCR, storing one row per CDR3 protein. In the table there are over a million distinct CDR3 sequences, less than 45% of which are singletons. The sequenced material came from peripheral blood or thyroid tissue (not recorded which). These receptors originate from an adult man with Graves' hyperthyroidism.

This clonotype was seen a handful of times. V and J are TRBV19 and TRBJ1-5; maybe TRBD1 (5 bases). The V gene lost 3 bases and the J gene lost 6 bases, with 21 bases spanning the gap. Germline lookup yields CDR1 LNHDA and CDR2 SQIVND (reference sequence). The CDR3 loop spans 17 amino acids. CDR3 sequence (DNA): TGTGCCAGTAGTATTACCAGCAGGGTGGGGTGGGTTCAGCCCCAGCATTTT. Its protein is CASSITSRVGWVQPQHF.

The CDR3 DNA is TGCAGCGTAGGGGGAGTCGGGGAGCTGTTTTTT. Translated, it gives CSVGGVGELFF. The chain links TRBV29-1 to TRBJ2-2; perhaps TRBD1 as D (6 bases). CDR3 length: 11 residues. The V gene lost 6 bases and the J gene lost 7 bases, with 9 bases spanning the gap. Germline CDR1 SQVTM, CDR2 ANQGSEA.

This clonotype has at least ten counts. The genes are TRBV20-1 and TRBJ1-1; a possible D gene is TRBD1 (6 bases). From germline, CDR1 is DFQATT and CDR2 SNEGSKA (reference sequence). Trimming left V 5 bases short and J 4 bases short, with 11 bases between. There are 12 residues in the CDR3. CDR3 nucleotide sequence: TGCAGTGCTTACAGGGTCAGCACTGAAGCTTTCTTT. Translated: CSAYRVSTEAFF.